This T cell receptor beta chain came from a study of cytomegalovirus exposure and HLA in healthy donors. Findings and caveats of the study: Roughly uniform sequencing depth across donors was assumed, possibly incorrectly. When the data were analyzed later, several of the most significant clusters appeared to be linked to common viral pathogens. Sequencing likely produced, as an artifact, a cluster of highly shared sequence variants. Across HLA loci, a later analysis found differing TCR association rates, with DRB1 most and HLA-C fewest.

Details on this clone: Antigen: not known.

The CDR3 is made up of 14 amino acids. The V gene end was trimmed by 3 bases and the J gene end by 1 base; junction bases not matched to a gene: 2. Germline CDR1 KGHSH, CDR2 LQKENI. Primers: 60 Vbeta forward and 13 Jbeta reverse. The table came from immunoSEQ multiplex PCR; TCRdb's copy has only in-frame clones and leaves some out. Here the sample spans under 200,000 clones, 80% to 90% being singletons. The V gene is TRBV18, the J gene TRBJ1-1; 7 bases align to TRBD1. This TCR was recovered from a woman aged 45-65 years in good health and CMV-seronegative. The specimen sequenced was PBMCs. The CDR3 DNA reads TGTGCCAGCTCACCGGGACAGTGGAACACTGAAGCTTTCTTT. It translates to CASSPGQWNTEAFF.